Below, 9 T cell receptor beta chains from the same sample are listed, as sequenced in a study of technical replicates of blood from a handful of donors. TCRdb keeps only in-frame clones here, not all; method: immunoSEQ multiplex PCR. The table records about 16,000 clones, about 87% of them present only once. Sequencing was done on a sample of PBMCs. These receptors were taken from a human donor in good health.

J is TRBJ1-2 and V is TRBV28; 7 bases align to TRBD1. CDR1 MDHEN and CDR2 SYDVKM come from the germline V gene. The length of the CDR3 is 12 residues. V trimming: 5 bases; J trimming: 8 bases; junction bases outside the gene matches: 5. The chain's CDR3 is CASSIYRGGYTF. In DNA, the CDR3 is TGTGCCAGCAGTATATACAGGGGCGGCTACACCTTC.

This rearrangement joins TRBV6-5 to TRBJ1-5; a possible D gene is TRBD1 (6 bases). With 6 bases removed from V and 4 bases from J, the gap between germline ends came to 10 bases. This CDR3 region has 13 residues. Germline assignment: CDR1 MNHEY and CDR2 SVGAGI. For the CDR3, the DNA is TGTGCCAGCAGCACCGACAGGAATCAGCCCCAGCATTTT. Translated, it gives CASSTDRNQPQHF.

The CDR3 here is CASSTPGGGYGYTF. The CDR3 DNA follows: TGTGCCAGTAGTACCCCGGGGGGGGGCTATGGCTACACCTTC. The chain carries TRBV19 and TRBJ1-2; weak D call: TRBD1 (5 bases). V was clipped by 4 bases and J by 4 bases, with 13 bases between them. Germline loops: CDR1 LNHDA, CDR2 SQIVND (reference sequence). The CDR3 is made up of 14 amino acids.

The V and J genes are TRBV10-3 and TRBJ1-3, with 8 bases that match TRBD1. Looked up from germline, CDR1 is ENHRY and CDR2 is SYGVKD. The CDR3 covers 16 residues. Germline trimming cut 4 bases from V and 0 bases from J; bases unmatched to any gene: 5. In DNA, the CDR3 is TGTGCCATCAGTGGGGGACAGGTGTCCTCTGGAAACACCATATATTTT. It translates to CAISGGQVSSGNTIYF.

The rearrangement links TRBV5-5 to TRBJ2-7; D may be TRBD1 (5 bases). The germline V gene encodes CDR1 SGHKS and CDR2 YYEKEE (reference sequence). Trimming pared 4 bases from V and 7 bases from J, leaving 21 bases between. This CDR3 comprises 15 residues. The CDR3 DNA reads as TGTGCCAGCAGCCAGGGTACACCAATCTACTTGGAGCAGTACTTC. Amino acid sequence: CASSQGTPIYLEQYF.

This chain uses TRBV15 with TRBJ2-1; 9 bases match TRBD2. This CDR3 spans 16 amino acids. After removal of 2 bases from V and 7 bases from J, the junction contained 9 bases not matched to a gene. Germline CDR1 LNHNV, CDR2 YYDKDF (reference sequence). CDR3: CATSRTTGGLANEQFF. In nucleotides, the CDR3 is TGTGCCACCAGCAGAACTACTGGGGGACTAGCAAATGAGCAGTTCTTC.

This chain joins TRBV30 and TRBJ2-3, with TRBD1 identical over 7 bases. Germline values: CDR1 GTSNPN, CDR2 SVGIG (reference sequence). With V trimmed by 5 bases and J by 0 bases, 14 bases remained unmatched. There are 17 residues in the CDR3. The CDR3 region has the DNA TGTGCCTGGGCGGACAGGCGCTCCCGTGCTAGCACAGATACGCAGTATTTT. It translates to CAWADRRSRASTDTQYF. Drawing the rest from reference TRBV30 and TRBJ2-3, the complete variable domain is SQTIHQWPATLVQPVGSPLSLECTVEGTSNPNLYWYRQAAGRGLQLLFYSVGIGQISSEVPQNLSASRPQDRQFILSSKKLLLSDSGFYLCAWADRRSRASTDTQYFGPGTRLTVL.

V gene TRBV28 combines with J gene TRBJ2-2; TRBD2 is a possible D gene (7 bases). Germline V gene sequence: CDR1 MDHEN, CDR2 SYDVKM. This CDR3 has 18 amino acids. V was trimmed by 2 bases and J by 6 bases, leaving 22 bases between them. CDR3 residues: CASSLPVGSQGRAGELFF. The CDR3 DNA sequence: TGTGCCAGCAGTTTACCGGTTGGGTCCCAGGGGAGGGCCGGGGAGCTGTTTTTT.

The chain uses TRBV7-9 and TRBJ1-4; D possibly corresponds to TRBD1 (6 bases). Per germline, CDR1 SEHNR and CDR2 FQNEAQ (reference sequence). V was shortened by 5 bases and J by 3 bases, with 13 bases between the two germline ends. This CDR3 contains 15 residues. The CDR3: CASSLRTEPNEKLFF. The CDR3 region has the DNA TGTGCCAGCAGCCTTCGGACAGAACCTAATGAAAAACTGTTTTTT.